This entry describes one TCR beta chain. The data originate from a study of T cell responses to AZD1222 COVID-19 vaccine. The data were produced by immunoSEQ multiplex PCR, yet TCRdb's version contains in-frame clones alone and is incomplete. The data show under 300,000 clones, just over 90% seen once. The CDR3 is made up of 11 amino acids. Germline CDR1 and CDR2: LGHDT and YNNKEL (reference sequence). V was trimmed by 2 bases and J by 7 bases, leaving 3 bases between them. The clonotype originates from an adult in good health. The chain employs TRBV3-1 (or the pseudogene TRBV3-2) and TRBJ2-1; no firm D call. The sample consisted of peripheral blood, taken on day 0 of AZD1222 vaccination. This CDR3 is CASSQINEQFF. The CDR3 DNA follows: TGTGCCAGCAGCCAAATAAATGAGCAGTTCTTC.